Sequencing of this T cell receptor beta chain was carried out in a study of shared clonotypes between healthy human individuals. Data came from immunoSEQ multiplex PCR; TCRdb stores just in-frame clones and leaves some out. The sample lists about 480,000 clones; 60% to 80% were seen once. The germline V gene has CDR1 SEHNR and CDR2 FQNEAQ (reference sequence). V lost 1 base and J lost 7; bases outside the gene matches: 4. The CDR3 runs to 15 residues. Input material: PBMCs. The receptor was derived from a woman aged 40 to 49 in good health. Some clones in this sample may be carry-over from other donors' samples. The chain is built from TRBV7-9 and TRBJ2-1; 10 nucleotides line up with TRBD2. The CDR3 region has the DNA TGTGCCAGCAGCTTAGTACCAGCGGGAGGGAATGAGCAGTTCTTC. Protein sequence: CASSLVPAGGNEQFF.